These 30 T cell receptor beta chains were all obtained from the same sample, sequenced in a study of blood T cell repertoires in COVID-19. The data were produced by immunoSEQ multiplex PCR, yet TCRdb's version contains in-frame clones alone and is incomplete. The repertoire holds some 200,000 clones, with approximately 80% as singletons. The material sequenced was PBMCs or T cells enriched from blood (not recorded which). The receptor source for this set is an older woman with acute COVID-19.

The count of this clone is one. This chain uses TRBV23-1 with TRBJ1-6; 8 nucleotides match TRBD1. TRBV23-1 is an ORF, with its function uncertain. Trimming removed 2 bases from V and 11 bases from J; junction bases left unmatched: 8. The CDR3 extends over 15 amino acids. The CDR3 sequence is CASSQGRGLQAPLHF. The CDR3, as DNA: TGCGCCAGCAGTCAAGGCAGGGGGCTCCAGGCACCCCTCCACTTT.

The chain recombines TRBV5-1 with TRBJ1-2, with 7 nucleotides matching TRBD1. The V segment lost 4 bases and the J segment 1 base; nucleotides outside the gene matches: 4. Germline-derived CDR1 and CDR2 are SGHRS and YFSETQ. CDR3 length equals 14 residues. The CDR3 nucleotides are TGCGCCAGCAGCCTGGGACAGATTAACTATGGCTACACCTTC. Its protein is CASSLGQINYGYTF.

Points on this clone: Sequence at one end of the junction differs from germline and may be a read error. The chain joins TRBV12-3 or TRBV12-4 to TRBJ2-3; no clear D gene. The CDR3 extends over 8 amino acids. In DNA form, the CDR3 reads TGTGCCAGCAGTTTTTCTGAGTTT. Translation: CASSFSEF.

The CDR3 loop reads CALQRPGQETQYF. CDR3 nucleotides: TGTGCCCTACAAAGGCCGGGTCAGGAGACCCAGTACTTC. The chain couples TRBV30 to TRBJ2-5; no firm D call. With 8 bases removed from V and 5 bases from J, the gap between germline ends came to 18 bases. CDR1 is GTSNPN, CDR2 SVGIG, per germline (reference sequence). The CDR3 is made up of 13 amino acids.

This clone appeared a few times. The chain employs TRBV6-2 or TRBV6-3 and TRBJ2-7; D gene uncertain. CDR1 is MNHEY and CDR2 is SVGEGT in the germline V gene. The germline V and J ends were trimmed by 2 bases and 1 base, with 27 bases remaining between them. The length of the CDR3 is 20 residues. CDR3 nucleotides: TGTGCCAGCAGTTACCCCGTCGAAAAGATATACGCTATTCGATCCTACGAGCAGTACTTC. It specifies CASSYPVEKIYAIRSYEQYF.

The chain couples TRBV3-1 (or the pseudogene TRBV3-2) to TRBJ2-3; 16 positions agree with TRBD2. The CDR3 is 16 residues long. Looked up from germline, CDR1 is LGHDT and CDR2 is YNNKEL (reference sequence). V gave up 4 bases and J gave up 8 bases; unmatched junction bases: 6. CDR3 residues: CASSPGLAGGLSTQYF. The CDR3 DNA is TGTGCCAGCAGCCCGGGACTAGCGGGGGGGCTGAGTACGCAGTATTTT.

This clone was recorded a few times. The V call is TRBV27, the J call TRBJ1-1; D gene uncertain. CDR1 and CDR2 from the germline V gene are MNHEY and SMNVEV (reference sequence). Trimming stripped 4 bases from V and 0 bases from J, with 12 bases between. This CDR3 has 15 residues. The CDR3 sequence: CASSYGGLLNTEAFF. In DNA form, the CDR3 reads TGTGCCAGCAGTTACGGAGGCCTATTGAACACTGAAGCTTTCTTT.

The chain couples TRBV9 to TRBJ1-1; no firm D call. The CDR3 spans 15 residues. Per the germline V gene, CDR1 is SGDLS and CDR2 is YYNGEE. V dropped 0 bases and J dropped 0 bases, with 9 bases sitting between them. DNA of the CDR3: TGTGCCAGCAGCGTAGATGGCACACTGAACACTGAAGCTTTCTTT. Translating gives CASSVDGTLNTEAFF.

In its sample, this clone was seen a few times. The chain is built from TRBV7-2 and TRBJ2-7; a weak D match, TRBD2 (5 bases). CDR3 length: 11 amino acids. The germline V and J ends were trimmed by 5 bases and 11 bases, with 13 bases remaining between them. Per the germline V gene, CDR1 is SGHTA and CDR2 is FQGNSA. The CDR3 nucleotides are TGTGCCAGCAGCCAAGGGCTGCGGGAGTACTTC. Its translation is CASSQGLREYF.

The J gene is TRBJ2-3, the V gene TRBV5-6, with 10 bases that match TRBD2. Germline V gene sequence: CDR1 SGHDT, CDR2 YYEEEE. The CDR3 runs to 18 residues. V shed 1 base and J 2 bases; nucleotides not matched to a gene: 10. The CDR3, as DNA: TGTGCCAGCAGCTTGTTGATTAGCGGGGGGCCGTCCACAGATACGCAGTATTTT. Its translation is CASSLLISGGPSTDTQYF.

The chain couples TRBV2 to TRBJ1-1; possibly TRBD1 for D (6 bases). The germline V and J ends were trimmed by 6 bases and 5 bases, with 13 bases remaining between them. This CDR3 comprises 13 residues. The germline V gene has CDR1 SNHLY and CDR2 FYNNEI. CDR3 protein: CASSLEGVTEAFF. DNA of the CDR3: TGTGCCAGCAGCTTAGAGGGGGTAACTGAAGCTTTCTTT.

The rearrangement links TRBV7-5 to TRBJ2-7; TRBD2 is the table's D call, not checked against the DNA. TRBV7-5 is noted as a pseudogene. This CDR3 spans 13 amino acids. The CDR3 sequence: CARSEGPSYEQYF. The CDR3 DNA sequence: TGTGCCAGGAGCGAGGGCCCGTCCTACGAGCAGTACTTC.

The chain couples TRBV7-2 to TRBJ1-4; 9 positions agree with TRBD1. This CDR3 contains 14 residues. Germline V gene lookup returns CDR1 SGHTA and CDR2 FQGNSA. The V segment lost 1 base and the J segment 9 bases; nucleotides outside the gene matches: 3. The CDR3 DNA reads as TGTGCCAGCAGCTTAGGGGACAGGGATAAAAAACTGTTTTTT. This codes for CASSLGDRDKKLFF.

V and J are TRBV6-5 and TRBJ1-3; no clear D gene. This CDR3 contains 15 residues. V gave up 6 bases and J gave up 0 bases, with 12 bases separating them. Germline values: CDR1 MNHEY, CDR2 SVGAGI. The CDR3 DNA reads TGTGCCAGCAGATACCCACAGAACTCTGGAAACACCATATATTTT. It yields the protein CASRYPQNSGNTIYF.

V is TRBV29-1 and J is TRBJ1-2; TRBD1 matches at 7 bases. The V gene's germline CDR1 is SQVTM and CDR2 ANQGSEA. J was trimmed by 2 bases and V by 6 bases; bases with no gene match: 0. The CDR3 is made up of 11 amino acids. The CDR3, as DNA: TGCAGCGTGACAGGGAACTATGGCTACACCTTC. This gives the protein CSVTGNYGYTF.

The CDR3 region has the DNA TGTGCCATCGCGGTGGCGGGGGGCAATGAGCAGTTCTTC. Translation: CAIAVAGGNEQFF. The rearrangement joins TRBV10-3 to TRBJ2-1; TRBD2 agrees at 8 bases. CDR3 length: 13 residues. CDR1 is ENHRY, CDR2 SYGVKD, per germline. The V segment lost 8 bases and the J segment 6 bases; nucleotides outside the gene matches: 6.

The V gene is TRBV18, the J gene TRBJ2-2; 7 nucleotides align to TRBD1. This CDR3 contains 15 residues. J was trimmed by 0 bases and V by 6 bases; bases with no gene match: 4. CDR1 is KGHSH and CDR2 is LQKENI in the germline V gene. The chain's CDR3 is CASSLGTANTGELFF. Here the CDR3 DNA reads TGTGCCAGCTCCCTAGGGACAGCGAACACCGGGGAGCTGTTTTTT.

The CDR3 coding sequence is TGCGCCAGCAGCTTGAGGCAGGGATGGGGCTACACCTTC. Translated: CASSLRQGWGYTF. The rearrangement uses TRBV5-1 and TRBJ1-2; possible D gene TRBD1, 5 bases. This CDR3 contains 13 residues. CDR1 and CDR2 from the germline V gene are SGHRS and YFSETQ. The V gene lost 1 base and the J gene lost 8 bases, with 12 bases spanning the gap.

V gene TRBV29-1 combines with J gene TRBJ1-1, with 10 bases that match TRBD1. This CDR3 spans 14 amino acids. Germline V gives CDR1 SQVTM, CDR2 ANQGSEA. The J segment lost 5 bases and the V segment lost 3 bases, leaving 6 bases of the junction unmatched. The CDR3 reads CSVDRTGGRTEAFF. CDR3 DNA: TGCAGCGTTGACCGGACAGGGGGAAGAACTGAAGCTTTCTTT.

In the case of this clone: The limits of the CDR3 on the DNA are not certain, so only TCRdb's listed CDR3 is given. J is TRBJ2-2 and V is TRBV28; TRBD2 is the table's D call and was not checked against the DNA. The CDR3 is 14 residues long, counting both termini. The V gene's germline CDR1 is MDHEN and CDR2 SYDVKM. The CDR3 protein is CASILGGTTGELFF.

This chain uses TRBV19 with TRBJ2-4; D is perhaps TRBD2 (6 bases). Germline lookup yields CDR1 LNHDA and CDR2 SQIVND (reference sequence). V shed 5 bases and J shed 10 bases, with 21 bases lying between them. This CDR3 is built from 15 residues. The chain's CDR3 is CASSLGGVEVKIQYF. CDR3 nucleotide sequence: TGTGCCAGTAGTTTAGGCGGGGTGGAGGTTAAAATTCAGTACTTC.

V usage is TRBV6-2 or TRBV6-3 and J usage is TRBJ2-3; TRBD1 aligns across 9 bases. CDR3 length: 12 amino acids. The V segment lost 5 bases and the J segment 14 bases; nucleotides outside the gene matches: 8. Per germline, CDR1 MNHEY and CDR2 SVGEGT. This CDR3 is CASSNRDRVLYF. CDR3 sequence (DNA): TGTGCCAGCAGTAACCGGGACAGGGTCCTGTATTTT.

The chain is built from TRBV6-5 and TRBJ2-7, with a weak D call TRBD2 (5 bases). Per the germline V gene, CDR1 is MNHEY and CDR2 is SVGAGI. CDR3 length equals 11 residues. Trimming removed 8 bases at V and 0 bases at J, with 5 bases between. CDR3 DNA sequence: TGTGCCAGCGGGAGCTCCTACGAGCAGTACGTC. Translation: CASGSSYEQYV.

The V call is TRBV5-8, the J call TRBJ2-1; 7 nucleotides agree with TRBD2. With 3 bases clipped from V and 0 bases from J, the junction kept 6 bases outside the gene matches. The length of the CDR3 is 16 residues. Germline V lookup: CDR1 SGHTS, CDR2 YDEGEE. CDR3 amino acids: CASSWMRGSSYNEQFF. The CDR3 DNA sequence: TGTGCCAGCAGCTGGATGCGCGGGAGCTCCTACAATGAGCAGTTCTTC.

V usage is TRBV19 and J usage is TRBJ2-1; D may be TRBD1 (6 bases). The V end lost 4 bases, the J end lost 3 bases, and 16 bases lay between the germline ends. The CDR3 totals 16 residues. The germline V gene encodes CDR1 LNHDA and CDR2 SQIVND (reference sequence). The CDR3 sequence is CASSTYRDPNYNEQFF. CDR3 coding DNA: TGTGCCAGTAGTACCTACAGGGATCCTAACTACAATGAGCAGTTCTTC.

The chain employs TRBV9 and TRBJ2-3; TRBD2 matches 9 bases. V shed 3 bases, J shed 4 bases, and the junction held 12 bases outside the gene matches. The CDR3 is made up of 17 amino acids. CDR1 is SGDLS, CDR2 YYNGEE, per germline. CDR3 in DNA: TGTGCCAGCAGCGCCCTCGGTGGCGGGGGGGCCTCAGATACGCAGTATTTT. It is translated as CASSALGGGGASDTQYF.

This chain uses TRBV7-2 with TRBJ2-7; D possibly corresponds to TRBD2 (6 bases). V lost 5 bases, J lost 0 bases, and 14 bases lay in between. From germline, CDR1 is SGHTA and CDR2 FQGNSA. The CDR3 loop spans 15 amino acids. The CDR3 loop is CASSQSGTSSYEQYF. The DNA of the CDR3 is TGTGCCAGCAGCCAGTCCGGGACTTCCTCCTACGAGCAGTACTTC.

This clone was detected a few times. CDR3 DNA sequence: TGCAGCGTTATGGGGGACAGCTACGAGCAGTACGTC. This codes for CSVMGDSYEQYV. The chain joins TRBV29-1 to TRBJ2-7; 7 bases fit TRBD1. The CDR3 has 12 residues. The V gene end was trimmed by 5 bases and the J gene end by 3 bases; junction bases not matched to a gene: 4. Germline V gene lookup returns CDR1 SQVTM and CDR2 ANQGSEA.

The gene calls are TRBV10-3 and TRBJ2-3; tentatively, D is TRBD1 (6 bases). The germline V gene has CDR1 ENHRY and CDR2 SYGVKD. V gave up 7 bases and J gave up 5 bases, with 19 bases separating them. There are 15 residues in the CDR3. The CDR3 DNA is TGTGCCATCAAGTCAACGGGACCACAGGGAGATACGCAGTATTTT. Amino acids: CAIKSTGPQGDTQYF.

The chain combines TRBV23-1 with TRBJ2-2; TRBD1 is a possible D gene (6 bases). TRBV23-1 is an open reading frame whose function is uncertain. V lost 7 bases and J 1 base, leaving 13 bases between the germline ends. The CDR3 extends over 15 amino acids. Here the CDR3 reads CASTQGKENTGELFF. CDR3 coding DNA: TGCGCCAGCACCCAGGGGAAAGAGAACACCGGGGAGCTGTTTTTT.